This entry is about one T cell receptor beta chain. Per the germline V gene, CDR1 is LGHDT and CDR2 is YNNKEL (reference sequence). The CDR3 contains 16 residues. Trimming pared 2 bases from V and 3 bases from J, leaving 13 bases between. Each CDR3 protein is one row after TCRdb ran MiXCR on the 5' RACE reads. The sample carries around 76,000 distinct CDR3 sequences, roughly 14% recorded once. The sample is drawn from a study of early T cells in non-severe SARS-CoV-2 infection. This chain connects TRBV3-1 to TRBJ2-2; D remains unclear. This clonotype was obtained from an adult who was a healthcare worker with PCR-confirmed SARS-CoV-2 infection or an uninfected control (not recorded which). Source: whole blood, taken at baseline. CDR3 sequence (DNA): TGTGCCAGCAGCCAATGGGGAAAGCAGGACACCGGGGAGCTGTTTTTT. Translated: CASSQWGKQDTGELFF.